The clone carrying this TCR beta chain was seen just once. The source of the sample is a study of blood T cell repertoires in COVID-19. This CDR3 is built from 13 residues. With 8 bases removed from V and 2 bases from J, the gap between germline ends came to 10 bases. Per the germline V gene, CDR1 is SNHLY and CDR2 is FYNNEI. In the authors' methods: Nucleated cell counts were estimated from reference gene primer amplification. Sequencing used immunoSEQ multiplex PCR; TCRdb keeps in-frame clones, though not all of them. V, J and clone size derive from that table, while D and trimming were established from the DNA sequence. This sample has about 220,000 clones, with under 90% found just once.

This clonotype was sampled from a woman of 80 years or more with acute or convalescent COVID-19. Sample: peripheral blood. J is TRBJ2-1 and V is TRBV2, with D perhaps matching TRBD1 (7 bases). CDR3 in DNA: TGTGCCAGCCGCGGGACAGCCTACAATGAGCAGTTCTTC. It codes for CASRGTAYNEQFF. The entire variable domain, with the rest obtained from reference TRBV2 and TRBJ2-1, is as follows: EPEVTQTPSHQVTQMGQEVILRCVPISNHLYFYWYRQILGQKVEFLVSFYNNEISEKSEIFDDQFSVERPDGSNFTLKIRSTKLEDSAMYFCASRGTAYNEQFFGPGTRLTVL.